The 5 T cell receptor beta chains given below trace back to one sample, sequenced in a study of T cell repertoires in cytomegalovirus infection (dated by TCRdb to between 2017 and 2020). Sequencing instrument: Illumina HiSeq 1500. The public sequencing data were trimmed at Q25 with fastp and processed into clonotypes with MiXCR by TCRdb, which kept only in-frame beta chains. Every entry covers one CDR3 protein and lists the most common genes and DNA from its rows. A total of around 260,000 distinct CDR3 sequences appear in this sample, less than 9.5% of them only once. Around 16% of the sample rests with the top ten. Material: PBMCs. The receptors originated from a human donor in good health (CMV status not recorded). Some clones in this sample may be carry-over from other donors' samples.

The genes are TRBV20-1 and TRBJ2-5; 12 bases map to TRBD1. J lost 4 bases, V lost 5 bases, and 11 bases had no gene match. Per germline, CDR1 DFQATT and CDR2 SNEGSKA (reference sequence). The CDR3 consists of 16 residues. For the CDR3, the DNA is TGCAGTGCTGGAGGGGGACAGGGGGCCTACGGAGAGACCCAGTACTTC. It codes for CSAGGGQGAYGETQYF.

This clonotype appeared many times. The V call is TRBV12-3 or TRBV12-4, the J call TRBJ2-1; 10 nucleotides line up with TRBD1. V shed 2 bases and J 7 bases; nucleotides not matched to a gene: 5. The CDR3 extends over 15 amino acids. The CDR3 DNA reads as TGTGCCAGCAGTTTACACAGACAGGGGGCGAATGAGCAGTTCTTC. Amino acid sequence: CASSLHRQGANEQFF.

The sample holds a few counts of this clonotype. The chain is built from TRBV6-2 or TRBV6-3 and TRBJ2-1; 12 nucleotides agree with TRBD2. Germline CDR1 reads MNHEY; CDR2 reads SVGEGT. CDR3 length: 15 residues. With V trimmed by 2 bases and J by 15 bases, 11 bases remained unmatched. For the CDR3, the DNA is TGTGCCAGCAGTTACGCCCTAGCGGGAGGGCCGGCGGTGTTCTTC. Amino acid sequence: CASSYALAGGPAVFF.

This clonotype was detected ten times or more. CDR3 amino acids: CASSRTSGTGRNEQYF. The CDR3 DNA reads as TGTGCCAGCAGCCGGACTAGCGGGACCGGGAGGAACGAGCAGTACTTC. The chain is built from TRBV7-2 and TRBJ2-7, with TRBD2 identical over 12 bases. Germline CDR1 SGHTA, CDR2 FQGNSA. This CDR3 is 16 amino acids long. J gave up 5 bases and V 5 bases, and 10 bases lay outside the gene matches.

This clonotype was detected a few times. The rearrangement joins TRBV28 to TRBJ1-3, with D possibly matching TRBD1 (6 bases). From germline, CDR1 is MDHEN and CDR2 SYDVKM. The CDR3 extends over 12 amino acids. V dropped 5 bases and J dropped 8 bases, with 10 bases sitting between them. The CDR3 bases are TGTGCCAGCAGTGAGGGGGAATACACCATATATTTT. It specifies CASSEGEYTIYF.